The 2 T cell receptor beta chains listed next were all sequenced from one sample in a study of blood T cells in healthy people across ages. Alongside a J-beta primer mix, a sample-barcoded 5' primer served in a second PCR lasting 7 to 11 cycles. From the 5' RACE reads, TCRdb called clonotypes with MiXCR, one entry per CDR3 protein. The sample records more than 1,400,000 distinct CDR3 sequences, approximately 40% being singletons. The sequencing sample was made of blood. Receptor source: a woman under 30 in good health.

The CDR3 region has the DNA TGCAGTGCTAGAGGTGTTTTTCCCTATAATTCACCCCTCCACTTT. This gives the protein CSARGVFPYNSPLHF. The V and J genes are TRBV20-1 and TRBJ1-6; D not resolved. Trimming took 1 base from V and 2 from J, leaving 9 bases between them. The CDR3 has 15 amino acids. Germline lookup yields CDR1 DFQATT and CDR2 SNEGSKA (reference sequence).

The chain combines TRBV11-2 with TRBJ2-7; a weak D match, TRBD2 (6 bases). The CDR3 covers 18 residues. The germline CDR1 and CDR2 sequences are SGHAT and FQNNGV. Trimming cost V 2 bases and J 3 bases, with 23 bases left between them. CDR3 amino acids: CASSLLSGTGASVYEQYF. The CDR3, as DNA: TGTGCCAGCAGCTTATTAAGCGGCACGGGAGCTTCAGTCTACGAGCAGTACTTC.